This T cell receptor beta chain stems from a study of response to subunit inactivated influenza vaccine (dated by TCRdb to the late 2010s). For the wider study: The study used deep quantitative T cell receptor repertoire profiling to track responses to a trivalent subunit inactivated influenza vaccine. The investigation overall reported the following: It was suggested by the authors that each seasonal influenza vaccination may recruit only a limited number of new T cells.

The CDR3, cysteine through phenylalanine, is 13 amino acids long. Only the CDR3 DNA is retained, 39 bases long and in frame from the first base. The V and J ends are trimmed by 1 base and 6 bases, leaving 10 bases between them. CDR1 SGHTA and CDR2 FQGTGA were looked up in the germline V gene. This clonotype has at least ten counts. This receptor's antigen is unknown. Per-base quality was not reported, and no clone a single base away is much larger than it. The receptor library was made with RT-PCR. This sample was sequenced with an Illumina HiSeq 2500. Using fastp at Q25 and MiXCR, TCRdb reprocessed the public reads and kept productive beta chains. All rows with the same CDR3 protein become a single entry with the most common DNA and genes. This sample has around 760,000 distinct CDR3 sequences in its table, and approximately 14% of those were observed once. Of the sample, around 7% falls within the top ten clones.

The sequencing here drew on PBMCs from blood, taken 14 to 15 days before vaccination. Recombination connected TRBV7-3 to TRBJ2-7; the D segment may tentatively be TRBD1 or TRBD2, each giving 5 matched bases. The receptor's source is a man aged 50-60 years who received an inactivated influenza vaccine. Donor details come from another sample of the same person, matched by shared clones. The CDR3: CASSLRPGREQYF. The sequence in DNA is TGTGCCAGCAGCTTAAGGCCGGGACGCGAGCAGTACTTC.